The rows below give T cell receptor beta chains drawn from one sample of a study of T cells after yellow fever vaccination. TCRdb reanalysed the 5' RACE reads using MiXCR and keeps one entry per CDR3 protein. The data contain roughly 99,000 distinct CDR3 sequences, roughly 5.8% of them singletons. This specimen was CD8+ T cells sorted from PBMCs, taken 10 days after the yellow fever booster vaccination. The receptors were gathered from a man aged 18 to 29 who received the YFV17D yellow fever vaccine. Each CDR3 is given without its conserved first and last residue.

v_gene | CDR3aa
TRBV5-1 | ASSLWGAAPEAF
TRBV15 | ATSQRQATGELF
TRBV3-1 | ASDGGGDYNEQF
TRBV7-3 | ASSWSGGEKETQY
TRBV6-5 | ASSIRTGYSGANVLT
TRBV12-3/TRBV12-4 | ASRSPQGGENIQY
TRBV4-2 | ASSPVGGWGYT
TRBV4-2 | ASSQVIGHMGVNQPQH
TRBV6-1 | ASSAEETSGANVLT
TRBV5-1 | ASSLEGGTDTQY
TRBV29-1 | SETSEGSYNEQF
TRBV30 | AWIGLAGVSGANVLT
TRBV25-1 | ASSEYGTGNEAF
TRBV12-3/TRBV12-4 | ASSLKGPGQPQH
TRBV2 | ASSDIAVELNEQF
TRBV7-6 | ASSLAGQSPEAF
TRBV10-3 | AISDPVGQGWTEAF
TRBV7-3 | ASSPPDSYEQY
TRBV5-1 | ASGSDLNYGYT
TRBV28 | ASSFGQNTEAF
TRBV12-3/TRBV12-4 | ASSWGEGPYEQY
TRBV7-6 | ASSSAPGGETQY
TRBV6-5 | ASSYSSNWGLWNGYT
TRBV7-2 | ASSLDSGGSNEQF
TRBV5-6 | ASSLWTEYNEQF
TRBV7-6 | ASSPNPALSAGELF
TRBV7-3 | ASSLGQGATEAF
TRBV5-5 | ASSLHWTGTLIEIEETQY
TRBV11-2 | ASSHSTGDYEQY